This TCR beta chain stems from a study of regulatory T cells in long-lasting Graves disease. Study at large: Persistent Graves' disease denoted over 5 years of antithyroid drugs plus positive TSH receptor antibodies.

Arm-PCR with iRepertoire HTBI primers amplified the CDR3 regions for these TCR beta libraries. TCRdb reprocessed the multiplex PCR reads via MiXCR and lists one record per CDR3 protein. The sample has hundreds of thousands of distinct CDR3 sequences, around a fifth seen once. The time point was: persistent/refractory GD, antithyroid drugs over 5 years with positive TRAb. The TCR library used RNA extracted from PBMCs. Diagnosis followed American Thyroid Association guidelines for Graves' disease. This clonotype was picked up a small number of times. The source material was peripheral blood mononuclear cells (PBMCs), sampled when the disease was refractory, from a patient treated with antithyroid drugs. The receptor comes from a female donor with Graves disease.

In DNA form, the CDR3 reads TGTGCCAGTAGTCTCTGGACGGATGGGAACACTGAAGCTTTCTTT. Translated, it gives CASSLWTDGNTEAFF. The chain has TRBV19 and TRBJ1-1; D ambiguous. The germline V gene encodes CDR1 LNHDA and CDR2 SQIVND (reference sequence). V was clipped by 5 bases and J by 1 base, with 14 bases between them. The CDR3 has 15 amino acids. Filled out from reference TRBV19 and TRBJ1-1, the complete variable domain reads DGGITQSPKYLFRKEGQNVTLSCEQNLNHDAMYWYRQDPGQGLRLIYYSQIVNDFQKGDIAEGYSVSREKKESFPLTVTSAQKNPTAFYLCASSLWTDGNTEAFFGQGTRLTVV.